This T cell receptor beta chain is drawn from a study of blood T cells in healthy people across ages. Study outcomes and limitations: Roughly linearly, TCR beta diversity per million T cells fell as age increased. Because sorting was not performed, PBMCs prevented conclusive naive versus antigen-experienced comparison.

As regards this clonotype: What it recognizes is unknown.

A second PCR of about 7 to 11 cycles used a sample-barcoded 5' primer and a J-beta primer mix. One entry per CDR3 protein, called by TCRdb with MiXCR from the 5' RACE reads. The sample lists around 900,000 distinct CDR3 sequences, roughly 51% occurring once. The TCR originated in a woman in her fifties or sixties in good health. Sample: blood.

CDR3 in amino acids: CASSLTSGIADTQYF. The CDR3 DNA reads as TGTGCCAGCAGCTTAACCAGCGGGATAGCAGATACGCAGTATTTT. The chain uses TRBV7-2 and TRBJ2-3, with 7 bases aligning to TRBD2. The trim removed 2 bases at V and 4 bases at J, leaving 6 bases unmatched. CDR3 length equals 15 residues. CDR1 SGHTA and CDR2 FQGNSA come from the germline V gene.